These T cell receptor beta chains were read from a single sample in a study of OX40 agonist ivuxolimab in advanced cancers. Some clones are missing from TCRdb's copy, which holds only in-frame ones; the method was immunoSEQ multiplex PCR. The table lists fewer than 85,000 clones, 90% of them singletons. Sequenced material: CD4+ or CD8+ T cells sorted from blood, taken in a trial of the OX40 agonist ivuxolimab. The receptors were sampled from an adult with an advanced solid tumor such as melanoma, head and neck, liver or kidney cancer. CDR3s include the opening cysteine and the closing phenylalanine or tryptophan. Fields, in order: V gene, D gene, J gene, clone size, CDR3 protein, CDR3 DNA. D genes are given only for firm matches. The size of a clone is reported for some rows only, either as once, few or many, or as a class for expanded clones.

>TRBV7-8|NA|TRBJ1-5|NA
CASSNQGNQPQHF
TGTGCCAGCAGCAACCAGGGGAATCAGCCCCAGCATTTT
>TRBV19|NA|TRBJ2-1|NA
CASSIGRERVNEQFF
TGTGCCAGTAGTATCGGACGGGAGAGGGTTAATGAGCAGTTCTTC
>TRBV2|TRBD1|TRBJ1-6|NA
CASSEQGAYNSPLHF
TGTGCCAGCAGTGAACAGGGGGCCTATAATTCACCCCTCCACTTT
>TRBV5-6|TRBD1|TRBJ2-5|NA
CASSLGQGEGTQYF
TGTGCCAGCAGCTTAGGACAGGGGGAAGGGACCCAGTACTTC
>TRBV4-3|TRBD1|TRBJ1-6|NA
CASSPLGTGASPLHF
TGCGCCAGCAGCCCCCTAGGGACAGGCGCATCACCCCTCCACTTT
>TRBV5-1|NA|TRBJ2-1|NA
CASSVVDREQFF
TGCGCCAGCAGCGTGGTGGATCGGGAGCAGTTCTTC
>TRBV5-4|NA|TRBJ2-1|few
CASSLGRSTNEQFF
TGTGCCAGCAGCTTGGGCAGGTCTACAAATGAGCAGTTCTTC
>TRBV5-6|NA|TRBJ2-3|NA
CASSLQMTSSSTQYF
TGTGCCAGCAGCTTGCAAATGACTAGTTCGTCGACGCAGTATTTT
>TRBV28|TRBD1|TRBJ1-4|NA
CASSLYWTGGNEKLFF
TGTGCCAGCAGTTTGTACTGGACAGGGGGCAATGAAAAACTGTTTTTT
>TRBV7-7|TRBD2|TRBJ2-3|NA
CASSGLAGGITDTQYF
TGTGCCAGCAGCGGACTAGCGGGAGGTATCACAGATACGCAGTATTTT
>TRBV19|TRBD1|TRBJ2-7|NA
CASSIQGAGYEQYF
TGTGCCAGTAGTATACAGGGGGCTGGCTACGAGCAGTACTTC
>TRBV6-1|NA|TRBJ1-2|NA
CASSERAENYGYTF
TGTGCCAGCAGTGAACGGGCAGAAAACTATGGCTACACCTTC
>TRBV10-3|TRBD1|TRBJ1-1|NA
CAISQGGNTEAFF
TGTGCCATCAGTCAGGGGGGGAACACTGAAGCTTTCTTT
>TRBV11-2|TRBD2|TRBJ2-7|NA
CASSAGLAGYEQYF
TGTGCCAGCAGCGCGGGACTAGCCGGCTACGAGCAGTACTTC
>TRBV5-1|NA|TRBJ1-2|NA
CASSQGTRDNYGYTF
TGCGCCAGCAGCCAGGGAACTCGGGATAACTATGGCTACACCTTC
>TRBV18|NA|TRBJ2-7|NA
CASSPDGYDEQYF
TGTGCCAGCTCACCAGACGGGTACGACGAGCAGTACTTC
>TRBV5-1|NA|TRBJ1-6|NA
CASSLETPWGTLHF
TGCGCCAGCAGCTTGGAGACACCCTGGGGTACCCTCCACTTT
>TRBV7-2|TRBD2|TRBJ2-5|NA
CASSLPRAGLAGEETQYF
TGTGCCAGCAGCTTACCACGAGCGGGACTAGCGGGGGAAGAGACCCAGTACTTC
>TRBV7-8|NA|TRBJ1-2|NA
CASSLYVWNYGYTF
TGTGCCAGCAGCTTATATGTGTGGAACTATGGCTACACCTTC